These T cell receptor beta chains were read from a single sample in a study of cytomegalovirus exposure and HLA in healthy donors. The repertoire was sequenced with immunoSEQ multiplex PCR; TCRdb's copy has only in-frame clones and lacks some. The table lists roughly 56,000 clones, about 94% of them singletons. The specimen sequenced was PBMCs. Every receptor here comes from a man aged 18-30 years in good health and CMV-seronegative. Both conserved end residues are part of each CDR3. A D gene is named only where the DNA matches it firmly. A row's size may be missing; if present it is once, few, many or a size class.

>TRBD1|TRBV11-3|NA|TRBJ1-1
CASSLGTGWDTEAFF
TGTGCCAGCAGCTTAGGGACAGGGTGGGATACTGAAGCTTTCTTT
>NA|TRBV28|NA|TRBJ1-5
CASSFRQPQHF
TGTGCCAGCAGTTTCAGACAGCCCCAGCATTTT
>TRBD2|TRBV11-2|NA|TRBJ2-7
CASSLAHTGLVNYEQYF
TGTGCCAGCAGCTTAGCTCATACGGGACTAGTCAACTACGAGCAGTACTTC
>NA|TRBV7-2|NA|TRBJ2-3
CASSPLSGTGVNTQYF
TGTGCCAGCAGCCCTCTATCCGGGACTGGGGTGAATACGCAGTATTTT
>NA|TRBV6-5|NA|TRBJ2-5
CASSYSAEAQETQYF
TGTGCCAGCAGTTACTCAGCGGAGGCGCAAGAGACCCAGTACTTC
>NA|TRBV7-8|NA|TRBJ1-2
CASSLASATPLSNYGYTF
TGTGCCAGCAGCTTAGCGAGCGCGACTCCTTTATCTAACTATGGCTACACCTTC
>NA|TRBV18|few|TRBJ1-2
CASSPGTSSDGYTF
TGTGCCAGCTCCCCCGGGACTTCGTCGGATGGCTACACCTTC
>NA|TRBV20-1|NA|TRBJ2-7
CSARNYYEQYF
TGCAGTGCTAGAAATTACTACGAGCAGTACTTC
>NA|TRBV6-1|few|TRBJ1-2
CASSAERQNYGYTF
TGTGCCAGCAGTGCCGAGCGGCAGAACTATGGCTACACCTTC
>NA|TRBV7-9|NA|TRBJ1-5
CASSLWLGMGNQPQHF
TGTGCCAGCAGCTTATGGTTGGGCATGGGCAATCAGCCCCAGCATTTT
>NA|TRBV6-5|NA|TRBJ2-3
CASSYRGDTQYF
TGTGCCAGCAGTTACCGGGGGGATACGCAGTATTTT
>NA|TRBV5-1|NA|TRBJ1-1
CASLGEGESEAFF
TGCGCCAGCCTCGGGGAGGGTGAATCTGAAGCTTTCTTT
>NA|TRBV7-2|NA|TRBJ2-7
CASSLGGLGSYEQYF
TGTGCCAGCAGCTTAGGGGGCTTGGGCTCCTACGAGCAGTACTTC
>NA|TRBV7-9|NA|TRBJ1-1
CASSLAHGNTEAFF
TGTGCCAGCAGCTTAGCGCACGGGAACACTGAAGCTTTCTTT
>TRBD1|TRBV7-2|NA|TRBJ1-2
CASRKDRALANYGYTF
TGTGCCAGCAGGAAGGACAGGGCGCTAGCTAACTATGGCTACACCTTC
>NA|TRBV28|NA|TRBJ2-5
CASRKGLQETQYF
TGTGCCAGCAGGAAGGGGCTACAAGAGACCCAGTACTTC
>NA|TRBV9|NA|TRBJ2-3
CASSATGASGFQTQYF
TGTGCCAGCAGCGCGACGGGGGCTAGCGGTTTTCAGACGCAGTATTTT
>NA|TRBV10-3|NA|TRBJ2-2
CALRQFEDGELFF
TGTGCCCTTCGACAGTTTGAGGACGGGGAGCTGTTTTTT
>NA|TRBV7-9|NA|TRBJ2-3
CASSLEWPSTDTQYF
TGTGCCAGCAGCTTAGAGTGGCCTAGCACAGATACGCAGTATTTT
>NA|TRBV15|once|TRBJ1-1
CATSYAGMPEAFF
TGTGCCACCAGCTACGCAGGGATGCCTGAAGCTTTCTTT
>NA|TRBV6-5|NA|TRBJ1-1
CASRLLMNTEAFF
TGTGCCAGCCGACTACTCATGAACACTGAAGCTTTCTTT
>TRBD2|TRBV5-1|NA|TRBJ2-5
CASSPLAGERETQYF
TGCGCCAGCAGCCCCCTAGCGGGGGAGAGAGAGACCCAGTACTTC
>NA|TRBV7-9|NA|TRBJ2-1
CASSLGGDHYEQFF
TGTGCCAGCAGCTTAGGGGGGGACCACTATGAGCAGTTCTTC
>NA|TRBV6-1|NA|TRBJ2-3
CATIPASAHTDTQYF
TGTGCCACCATCCCAGCTAGCGCGCACACAGATACGCAGTATTTT
>TRBD2|TRBV11-2|NA|TRBJ2-7
CASSLGHSGRYYEQYF
TGTGCCAGCAGCTTAGGGCATAGCGGGAGGTATTACGAGCAGTACTTC
>NA|TRBV21-1|NA|TRBJ1-1
CASSPSDRVQNTEAFF
TGTGCCAGCAGCCCTTCGGACAGGGTACAGAACACTGAAGCTTTCTTT
>TRBD2|TRBV30|NA|TRBJ2-5
CAWRDGTSGVNDQYF
TGTGCCTGGAGGGATGGGACTAGCGGGGTAAACGACCAGTACTTC
>TRBD2|TRBV7-9|NA|TRBJ2-1
CASSPPSSGNYNEQFF
TGTGCCAGCAGCCCCCCCTCTAGCGGGAATTACAATGAGCAGTTCTTC
>TRBD2|TRBV5-1|NA|TRBJ2-7
CASSSTRTSGESEQYF
TGCGCCAGCAGCTCAACCCGGACTAGCGGGGAGTCAGAGCAGTACTTC